The entry below describes one T cell receptor beta chain. Trimming stripped 5 bases from V and 2 bases from J, with 17 bases between. The CDR3 contains 16 residues. CDR1 and CDR2 from the germline V gene are MNHEY and SVGEGT. This record belongs to a study of control samples from healthy donors and cancer patients. The data were produced by immunoSEQ multiplex PCR, yet TCRdb's version contains in-frame clones alone and is incomplete. The sample has roughly 100,000 clones, 92% seen once. V usage is TRBV6-2 or TRBV6-3 and J usage is TRBJ2-3; either TRBD1 or TRBD2 may supply D (5 bases each). The TCR comes from a woman between 18 and 29 years old in good health. The sequencing input was blood. DNA of the CDR3: TGTGCCAGCAGTGCCTGGGACCGCCAAAACACAGATACGCAGTATTTT. Its translation is CASSAWDRQNTDTQYF.